What follows are 18 T cell receptor beta chains derived from one specimen sequenced in a study of CD8 T cells in ankylosing spondylitis. TCRdb used MiXCR to reprocess the 5' RACE reads, holding one entry per CDR3 protein. The table shows 220,000 or so distinct CDR3 sequences, with 8% to 11% occurring only once. The sequenced sample was blood, either unsorted or a sorted T cell fraction (not recorded which). The origin of the receptors is a male donor with ankylosing spondylitis or in good health (not recorded which).

This clonotype was seen a handful of times. The chain has TRBV12-3 or TRBV12-4 and TRBJ2-7; TRBD2 is a possible D gene (7 bases). Trimming took off 3 bases at V and 5 bases at J, with 11 bases between the two ends. CDR3 size: 13 residues. For the CDR3, the DNA is TGTGCCAGCAGTTTGGGGGGGGACAACGAGCAGTACTTC. The encoded protein is CASSLGGDNEQYF.

The chain carries TRBV7-2 and TRBJ1-6; D unclear. The CDR3 loop spans 16 amino acids. The V gene's germline CDR1 is SGHTA and CDR2 FQGNSA. Trimming pared 1 base from V and 6 bases from J, leaving 13 bases between. CDR3 loop: CASSLVGSTSNSPLHF. The CDR3 region has the DNA TGTGCCAGCAGCTTAGTTGGGTCGACTTCTAATTCACCCCTCCACTTT.

This clonotype has a count of ten or more. V is TRBV9 and J is TRBJ2-5, with D maybe TRBD2 (5 bases). Germline assignment: CDR1 SGDLS and CDR2 YYNGEE. The CDR3 is 16 residues long. V gave up 0 bases and J gave up 5 bases, with 17 bases separating them. Here the CDR3 reads CASSVADLAGAETQYF. CDR3 nucleotides: TGTGCCAGCAGCGTAGCTGATCTAGCAGGAGCGGAGACCCAGTACTTC.

This clonotype was seen repeatedly, ten times or more. The V and J genes are TRBV5-1 and TRBJ1-4; 9 nucleotides line up with TRBD1. The CDR3 spans 17 residues. Per germline, CDR1 SGHRS and CDR2 YFSETQ. Unmatched junction bases numbered 8, after V lost 3 bases and J lost 2 bases. The CDR3 nucleotides are TGCGCCAGCAGCTGGGGACAGGGTACGGCCACTAATGAAAAACTGTTTTTT. It is translated as CASSWGQGTATNEKLFF.

This clonotype was observed at least ten times. The chain combines TRBV11-1 with TRBJ1-1; D uncertain. V was trimmed by 1 base and J by 2 bases, leaving 5 bases between them. CDR1 and CDR2 (germline): SGHAT, FQDESV (reference sequence). The CDR3 spans 13 residues. CDR3 in DNA: TGTGCCAGCAGCTTAGGTTTCAACACTGAAGCTTTCTTT. This codes for CASSLGFNTEAFF. The variable domain in full, completed from reference TRBV11-1 and TRBJ1-1, reads EAEVAQSPRYKITEKSQAVAFWCDPISGHATLYWYRQILGQGPELLVQFQDESVVDDSQLPKDRFSAERLKGVDSTLKIQPAELGDSAMYLCASSLGFNTEAFFGQGTRLTVV.

In this sample, this clonotype turned up many times. This chain joins TRBV27 and TRBJ2-7; D remains ambiguous. Germline V gives CDR1 MNHEY, CDR2 SMNVEV (reference sequence). The germline V and J ends were trimmed by 10 bases and 5 bases, with 9 bases remaining between them. The CDR3 extends over 10 amino acids. This chain's CDR3 is CANRFHEQYF. The CDR3 DNA is TGTGCCAACCGGTTTCACGAGCAGTACTTC.

This clonotype was seen at least ten times. The gene calls are TRBV5-1 and TRBJ2-1, with no clear D. CDR1 SGHRS and CDR2 YFSETQ come from the germline V gene. V shed 0 bases and J shed 7 bases, with 14 bases lying between them. The CDR3 has 15 amino acids. CDR3 DNA sequence: TGCGCCAGCAGCTTGGGAGGAAGGGAATCTAATGAGCAGTTCTTC. Protein: CASSLGGRESNEQFF.

This clonotype was picked up many times. The chain combines TRBV12-3 or TRBV12-4 with TRBJ2-2, with 10 bases that match TRBD2. The CDR3 extends over 16 amino acids. The V segment lost 7 bases and the J segment 2 bases; nucleotides outside the gene matches: 7. For the CDR3, the DNA is TGTGCCAGCACCCCCGGGACTAGCGTCAACACCGGGGAGCTGTTTTTT. Protein sequence: CASTPGTSVNTGELFF.

This clonotype was detected only once. DNA of the CDR3: TGTGCCAGCAGCCAAACAGGGTCGAACACCGGGGAGCTGTTTTTT. The encoded protein is CASSQTGSNTGELFF. The chain is built from TRBV11-3 and TRBJ2-2, with D perhaps TRBD1 (6 bases). The CDR3 spans 15 residues. Germline V CDR1 and CDR2: SGHNT, YENEEA. The V and J ends lost 5 bases and 0 bases respectively, with 10 bases between them.

This clonotype was seen only a few times. In DNA form, the CDR3 reads TGTGCCAGCAGCTTAGAAGGCTCCCTAGCCAAGGAGACCCAGTACTTC. This gives the protein CASSLEGSLAKETQYF. The chain combines TRBV7-2 with TRBJ2-5, with D possibly matching TRBD2 (5 bases). The CDR3 is 16 residues long. V lost 1 base and J lost 5, with 17 bases in between. Germline CDR1 and CDR2: SGHTA and FQGNSA.

This clonotype has only a few counts. This chain joins TRBV5-1 and TRBJ1-4; TRBD1 might be the D (6 bases). V was shortened by 4 bases and J by 3 bases, with 13 bases between the two germline ends. This CDR3 has 15 residues. Germline V lookup: CDR1 SGHRS, CDR2 YFSETQ. For the CDR3, the DNA is TGCGCCAGCAGCGGTGACAGGACCTCTAATGAAAAACTGTTTTTT. Amino acids: CASSGDRTSNEKLFF.

The chain has TRBV7-6 and TRBJ1-2; a possible D gene is TRBD1 (5 bases). This CDR3 comprises 13 residues. Trimming took off 5 bases at V and 3 bases at J, with 10 bases between the two ends. The germline CDR1 and CDR2 sequences are SGHVS and FNYEAQ. The DNA of the CDR3 is TGTGCCAGCAGCCCCCGGGGGTACTATGGCTACACCTTC. It is translated as CASSPRGYYGYTF.

In its sample, this clonotype was seen many times. The rearrangement joins TRBV12-3 or TRBV12-4 to TRBJ1-1; 7 bases map to TRBD1. This CDR3 spans 15 amino acids. Germline trimming cut 4 bases from V and 5 bases from J; bases unmatched to any gene: 10. The chain's CDR3 is CASSYLTGVGTEAFF. The CDR3 DNA reads as TGTGCCAGCAGTTATCTTACAGGGGTTGGTACTGAAGCTTTCTTT.

This clonotype was counted at least ten times. This chain's CDR3 is CASSLPQGTQHF. The DNA of the CDR3 is TGTGCCAGCAGCCTCCCCCAGGGAACCCAGCATTTT. This chain uses TRBV12-3 or TRBV12-4 with TRBJ1-5, with D possibly being TRBD1 (5 bases). Trimming stripped 6 bases from V and 11 bases from J, with 14 bases between. The CDR3 sequence is 12 residues long.

The chain recombines TRBV20-1 with TRBJ2-5; 8 nucleotides match TRBD1. Germline trimming cut 0 bases from V and 2 bases from J; bases unmatched to any gene: 5. Germline CDR1 DFQATT, CDR2 SNEGSKA (reference sequence). The CDR3 sequence is 15 residues long. The CDR3 region has the DNA TGCAGTGCTAGAGATAGAGGACAGGGTCAAGAGACCCAGTACTTC. The encoded protein is CSARDRGQGQETQYF.

This clonotype has just a few counts. J is TRBJ1-2 and V is TRBV7-6; D may be TRBD1 (5 bases). The CDR3 spans 16 residues. Germline lookup yields CDR1 SGHVS and CDR2 FNYEAQ. V lost 5 bases to trimming and J lost 1 base, with 17 bases between them. The CDR3 spells CASSLGTPESNYGYTF. The CDR3 DNA reads TGTGCCAGCAGCCTCGGGACTCCGGAGAGTAACTATGGCTACACCTTC.

This clonotype was seen many times. The rearrangement links TRBV20-1 to TRBJ2-5; D may be TRBD2 (5 bases). Trimming pared 6 bases from V and 2 bases from J, leaving 22 bases between. Germline assignment: CDR1 DFQATT and CDR2 SNEGSKA (reference sequence). The CDR3 loop spans 16 amino acids. The CDR3 here is CSAPITQASQQETQYF. The CDR3, as DNA: TGCAGTGCACCGATAACCCAGGCTAGCCAACAAGAGACCCAGTACTTC.

Ten or more counts support this clonotype. V gene TRBV5-6 combines with J gene TRBJ1-1; 9 nucleotides line up with TRBD1. Germline V gene data show CDR1 as SGHDT and CDR2 as YYEEEE. The CDR3 totals 14 residues. V trimming: 1 base; J trimming: 5 bases; junction bases outside the gene matches: 3. The CDR3 region is CASSLTQGATEAFF. CDR3 in DNA: TGTGCCAGCAGCTTGACACAGGGGGCAACTGAAGCTTTCTTT.